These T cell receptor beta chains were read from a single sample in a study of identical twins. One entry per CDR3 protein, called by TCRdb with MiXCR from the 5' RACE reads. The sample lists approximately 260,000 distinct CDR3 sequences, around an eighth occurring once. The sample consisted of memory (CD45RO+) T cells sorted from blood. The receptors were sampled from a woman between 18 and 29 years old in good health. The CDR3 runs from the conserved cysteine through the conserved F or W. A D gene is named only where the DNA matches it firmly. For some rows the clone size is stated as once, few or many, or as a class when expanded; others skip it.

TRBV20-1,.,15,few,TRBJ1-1,CSARGEAVLHTEAFF,TGCAGTGCTAGAGGCGAGGCCGTACTTCACACTGAAGCTTTCTTT
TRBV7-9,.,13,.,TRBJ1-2,CASSHGVQNGYTF,TGTGCCAGCAGCCATGGGGTCCAGAATGGCTACACCTTC
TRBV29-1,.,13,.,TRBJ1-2,CSVEPDTSGGYTF,TGCAGCGTTGAACCCGACACCTCGGGAGGCTACACCTTC
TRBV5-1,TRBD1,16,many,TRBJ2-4,CASSWTTGGAKNIQYF,TGCGCCAGCAGCTGGACAACAGGGGGGGCCAAAAACATTCAGTACTTC
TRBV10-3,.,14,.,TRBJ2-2,CAIRGGVDTGELFF,TGTGCCATCAGAGGAGGTGTTGACACCGGGGAGCTGTTTTTT
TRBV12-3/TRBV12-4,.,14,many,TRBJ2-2,CASSKTVNTGELFF,TGTGCCAGCAGTAAGACAGTGAACACCGGGGAGCTGTTTTTT
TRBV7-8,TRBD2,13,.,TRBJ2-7,CASSRLAGGEQYF,TGTGCCAGCAGCCGGCTAGCGGGAGGGGAGCAGTACTTC
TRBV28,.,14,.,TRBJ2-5,CASSLPGDQETQYF,TGTGCCAGCAGTTTACCCGGGGACCAAGAGACCCAGTACTTC
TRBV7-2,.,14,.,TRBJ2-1,CASSLGPAYNEQFF,TGTGCCAGCAGCTTAGGACCAGCTTACAATGAGCAGTTCTTC
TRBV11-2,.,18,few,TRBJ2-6,CASSLVAGTSTGANVLTF,TGTGCCAGCAGCTTGGTAGCAGGGACCTCGACTGGGGCCAACGTCCTGACTTTC
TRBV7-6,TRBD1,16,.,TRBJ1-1,CASSLWTGVENTEAFF,TGTGCCAGCAGCCTGTGGACAGGGGTGGAGAACACTGAAGCTTTCTTT
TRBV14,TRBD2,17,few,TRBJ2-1,CASSQERLAAFNNEQFF,TGTGCCAGCAGCCAAGAGCGACTAGCGGCATTTAACAATGAGCAGTTCTTC
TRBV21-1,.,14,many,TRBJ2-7,CASSSGTASYEQYF,TGTGCCAGCAGCTCCGGGACAGCCTCCTACGAGCAGTACTTC
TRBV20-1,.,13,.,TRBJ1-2,CSAPTTTGYGYTF,TGCAGTGCCCCCACGACGACCGGATATGGCTACACCTTC
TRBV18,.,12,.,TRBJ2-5,CASSNYQETQYF,TGTGCCAGCTCAAATTACCAAGAGACCCAGTACTTC
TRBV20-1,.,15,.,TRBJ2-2,CSAREGGANTGELFF,TGCAGTGCTAGAGAGGGCGGGGCGAACACCGGGGAGCTGTTTTTT
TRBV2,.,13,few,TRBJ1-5,CASSLSAYPPQHF,TGTGCCAGCAGTCTGAGTGCCTACCCGCCCCAGCATTTT
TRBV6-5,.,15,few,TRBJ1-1,CASSYDGGPDTEAFF,TGTGCCAGCAGTTACGACGGGGGGCCGGACACTGAAGCTTTCTTT
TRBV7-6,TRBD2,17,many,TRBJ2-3,CASSSIAGGQSTDTQYF,TGTGCCAGCAGCTCAATAGCGGGGGGCCAAAGCACAGATACGCAGTATTTT
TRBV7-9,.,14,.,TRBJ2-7,CASSLDVRAYEQYF,TGTGCCAGCAGCTTAGACGTGAGGGCCTACGAGCAGTACTTC
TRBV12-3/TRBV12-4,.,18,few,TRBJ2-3,CAISLTRPPRTSTDTQYF,TGTGCCATCAGTTTAACCAGACCCCCTAGGACTAGCACAGATACGCAGTATTTT
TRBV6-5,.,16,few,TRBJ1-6,CASSSRFASYNSPLHF,TGTGCCAGCAGTTCACGGTTTGCCAGCTATAATTCACCCCTCCACTTT
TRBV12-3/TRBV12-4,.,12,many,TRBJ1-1,CASSVTPQQAFF,TGTGCCAGCAGTGTGACACCTCAACAAGCTTTCTTT
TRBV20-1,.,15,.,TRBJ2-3,CSARKPAGSTDTQYF,TGCAGTGCTAGAAAACCCGCTGGGTCCACAGATACGCAGTATTTT